The entry that follows covers one T cell receptor beta chain sequence. Libraries were prepared by immunoSEQ multiplex PCR; TCRdb keeps only in-frame clonotypes and omits some of them. The repertoire holds 68,000 or so clones, around nine tenths seen once, with 2.5% to 3% in the top ten. The J segment lost 4 bases and the V segment lost 3 bases, leaving 4 bases of the junction unmatched. Germline loops: CDR1 MDHEN, CDR2 SYDVKM. This CDR3 has 15 residues. The data belong to a study of blood T cell repertoires in COVID-19. The origin of this receptor is a man between 70 and 80 years old with active or convalescent COVID-19. The sequenced material came from peripheral blood. The chain has TRBV28 and TRBJ1-5, with TRBD1 matching 9 bases. The CDR3 nucleotides read TGTGCCAGCAGTTTTCAGGGGACAGGGAATCAGCCCCAGCATTTT. Translated, it gives CASSFQGTGNQPQHF. Full variable domain (missing parts from reference TRBV28 and TRBJ1-5): DVKVTQSSRYLVKRTGEKVFLECVQDMDHENMFWYRQDPGLGLRLIYFSYDVKMKEKGDIPEGYSVSREKKERFSLILESASTNQTSMYLCASSFQGTGNQPQHFGDGTRLSIL.